This record concerns one T cell receptor (beta chain) sequence. Its antigen is unknown. Sequencing used immunoSEQ multiplex PCR; TCRdb keeps in-frame clones, though not all of them. This repertoire shows 150,000 to 200,000 clones, roughly nine tenths found once; its top ten account for less than 1.5%. Pooling of second doses given at about 4 or about 12 weeks was done. This entry belongs to a study of T cell responses to AZD1222 COVID-19 vaccine. The CDR3 loop spans 13 amino acids. Per the germline V gene, CDR1 is MNHEY and CDR2 is SMNVEV (reference sequence). V gave up 5 bases and J gave up 0 bases, with 5 bases separating them. Study-wide results and limits: The study sampled repertoires only after the peak T cell response. Possibly, clonal diversity was underestimated; donors were largely white British and included more females.

This TCR was sampled from an adult who received the AZD1222 COVID-19 vaccine. V and J are TRBV27 and TRBJ1-5; D remains ambiguous. The sample here was peripheral blood, taken 28 days after the second AZD1222 dose. The DNA for the CDR3 is TGTGCCAGCAGTCATTATAGCAATCAGCCCCAGCATTTT. It codes for CASSHYSNQPQHF.